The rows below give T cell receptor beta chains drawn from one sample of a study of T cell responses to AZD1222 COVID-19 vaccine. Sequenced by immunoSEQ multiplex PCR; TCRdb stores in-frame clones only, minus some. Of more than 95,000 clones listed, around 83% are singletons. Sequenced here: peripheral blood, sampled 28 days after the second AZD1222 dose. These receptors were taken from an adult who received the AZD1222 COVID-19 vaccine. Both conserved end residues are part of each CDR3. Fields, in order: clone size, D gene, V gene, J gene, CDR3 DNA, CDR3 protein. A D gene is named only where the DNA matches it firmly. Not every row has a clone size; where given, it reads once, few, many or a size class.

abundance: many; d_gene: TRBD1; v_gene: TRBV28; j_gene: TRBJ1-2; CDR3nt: TGTGCCAGCAGACCCTTCCTCGACAGGGGTGGGGGCTACACCTTC; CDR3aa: CASRPFLDRGGGYTF
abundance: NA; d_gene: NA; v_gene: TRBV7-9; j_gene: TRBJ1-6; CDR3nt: TGTGCCAGCAGCTTATCGGGGAGCTCCTATAATTCACCCCTCCACTTT; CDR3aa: CASSLSGSSYNSPLHF
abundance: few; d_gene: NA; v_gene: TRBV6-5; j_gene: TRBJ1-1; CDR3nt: TGTGCCAGCAGCGGACAATTGAACACTGAAGCTTTCTTT; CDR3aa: CASSGQLNTEAFF
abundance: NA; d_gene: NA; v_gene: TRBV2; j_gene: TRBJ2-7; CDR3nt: TGTGCCAGCAGTGGGGGTGGCGGGCAGTATAAGCAGTACTTC; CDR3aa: CASSGGGGQYKQYF
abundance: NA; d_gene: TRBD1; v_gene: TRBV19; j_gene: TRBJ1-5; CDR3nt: TGTGCCAGTAGTAGACAGGGCGGTCAGCCCCAGCATTTT; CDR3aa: CASSRQGGQPQHF
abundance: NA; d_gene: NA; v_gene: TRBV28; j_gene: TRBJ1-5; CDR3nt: TGTGCCAGCAGTCCCCCCTCGGACAGCTACCATCAGCCCCAGCATTTT; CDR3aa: CASSPPSDSYHQPQHF
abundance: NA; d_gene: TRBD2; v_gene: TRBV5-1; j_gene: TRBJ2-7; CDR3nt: TGCGCCAGCAGCTCTCTCGGGGGACTAGCAGACGAGCAGTACTTC; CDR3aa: CASSSLGGLADEQYF
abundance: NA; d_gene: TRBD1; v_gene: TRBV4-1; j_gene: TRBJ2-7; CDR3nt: TGCGCCAGCAGCCAAGACATAACCCGGGACAGGGTTCTCGGGCAGTACTTC; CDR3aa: CASSQDITRDRVLGQYF
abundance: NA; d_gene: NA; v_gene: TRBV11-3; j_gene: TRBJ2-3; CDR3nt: TGTGCCAGCAGCTTCAGGGGCCCGCGGGATACGCAGTATTTT; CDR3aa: CASSFRGPRDTQYF
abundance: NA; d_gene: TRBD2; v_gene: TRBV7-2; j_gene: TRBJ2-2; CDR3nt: TGTGCCAGCAGCTTAGTTAGGCCGGGGGGGCCGGGCACCGGGGAGCTGTTTTTT; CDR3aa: CASSLVRPGGPGTGELFF
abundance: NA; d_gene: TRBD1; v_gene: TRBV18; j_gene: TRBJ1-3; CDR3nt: TGTGCCAGCGCCTCAGGGGGCTCTGGAAACACCATATATTTT; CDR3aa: CASASGGSGNTIYF
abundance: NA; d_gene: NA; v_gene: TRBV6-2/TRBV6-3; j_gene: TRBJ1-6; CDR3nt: TGTGCCAGCAGTTACTCAGATTCACCCCTCCACTTT; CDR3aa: CASSYSDSPLHF
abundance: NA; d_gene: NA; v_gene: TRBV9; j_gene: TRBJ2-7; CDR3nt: TGTGCCAGCAGCGTAAACGACCTCAAACCCCTCTACGAGCAGTACTTC; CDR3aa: CASSVNDLKPLYEQYF
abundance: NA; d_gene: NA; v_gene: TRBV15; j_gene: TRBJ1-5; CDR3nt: TGTGCCACTTCCCCCACCTTAAATCAGCCCCAGCATTTT; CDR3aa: CATSPTLNQPQHF
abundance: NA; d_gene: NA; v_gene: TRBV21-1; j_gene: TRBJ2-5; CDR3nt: TGTGCCAGCAGCAAAGGGCAGGCTGGACAAGAGACCCAGTACTTC; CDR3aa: CASSKGQAGQETQYF
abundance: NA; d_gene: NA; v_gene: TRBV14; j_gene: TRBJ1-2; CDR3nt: TGTGCCAGCAGCCAAGCAGGGGCGGGGGGCTATGGCTACACCTTC; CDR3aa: CASSQAGAGGYGYTF
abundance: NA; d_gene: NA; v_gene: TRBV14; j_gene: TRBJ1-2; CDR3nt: TGTGCCAGCAGCCCCCAGGGATCTCGGATTGATGGCTACACCTTC; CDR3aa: CASSPQGSRIDGYTF
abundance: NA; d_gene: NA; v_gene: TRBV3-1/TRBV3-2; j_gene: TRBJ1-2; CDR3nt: TGTGCCAGCAGCCAAGGGAGAGGGGGCTACACCTTC; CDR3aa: CASSQGRGGYTF
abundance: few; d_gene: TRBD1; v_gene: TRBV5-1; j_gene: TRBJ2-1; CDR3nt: TGCGCCAGCAGCTGGCGACAGGGGGCGAGGAATGAGCAGTTCTTC; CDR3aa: CASSWRQGARNEQFF
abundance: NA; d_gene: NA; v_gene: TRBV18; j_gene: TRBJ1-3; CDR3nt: TGTGCCAGCTCACCATTCCAGGGGAGAGACACCATATATTTT; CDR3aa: CASSPFQGRDTIYF
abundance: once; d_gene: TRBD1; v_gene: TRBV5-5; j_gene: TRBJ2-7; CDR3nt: TGTGCCAGCAGCTTGCTAGACCAGGGGGTCTACGAGCAGTACTTC; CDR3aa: CASSLLDQGVYEQYF
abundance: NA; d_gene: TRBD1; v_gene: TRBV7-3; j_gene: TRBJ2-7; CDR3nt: TGTGCCAGCAGCTTATCCGGGACAGGGACCTACGAGCAGTACTTC; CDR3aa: CASSLSGTGTYEQYF
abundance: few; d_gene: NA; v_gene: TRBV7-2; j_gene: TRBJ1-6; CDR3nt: TGTGCCAGCAGCTTATCTGGACAGCATAATTCACCCCTCCACTTT; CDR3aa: CASSLSGQHNSPLHF
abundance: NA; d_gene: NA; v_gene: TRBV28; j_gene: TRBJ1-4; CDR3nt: TGTGCCAGCAGTTTAGACCACTCTACGGGCGATGAAAAACTGTTTTTT; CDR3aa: CASSLDHSTGDEKLFF
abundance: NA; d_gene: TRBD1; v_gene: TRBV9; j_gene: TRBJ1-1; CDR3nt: TGTGCCAGCAGCCCTTGGACAGGAACGACTGAAGCTTTCTTT; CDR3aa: CASSPWTGTTEAFF
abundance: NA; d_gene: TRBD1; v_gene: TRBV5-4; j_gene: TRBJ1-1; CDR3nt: TGTGCCAGCAGGCAAACGACGACAGGGGGAACTGAAGCTTTCTTT; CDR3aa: CASRQTTTGGTEAFF
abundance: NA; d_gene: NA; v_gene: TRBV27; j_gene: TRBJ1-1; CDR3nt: TGTGCCAGCAGTTTACTAGGCCGGGAAGCTTTCTTT; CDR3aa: CASSLLGREAFF
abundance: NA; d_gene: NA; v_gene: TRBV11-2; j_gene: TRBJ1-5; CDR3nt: TGTGCCAGCAGCTTCGAGCGCAATCAGCCCCAGCATTTT; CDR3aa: CASSFERNQPQHF
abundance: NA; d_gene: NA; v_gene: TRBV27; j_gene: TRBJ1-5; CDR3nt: TGTGCCAGCAGTTTAGTGGGGGCCGATCAGCCCCAGCATTTT; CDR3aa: CASSLVGADQPQHF
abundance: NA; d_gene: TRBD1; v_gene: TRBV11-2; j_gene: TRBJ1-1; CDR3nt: TGTGCCAGCAGTCCGTGGGGACAGGGTTTTAGTTACACTGAAGCTTTCTTT; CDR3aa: CASSPWGQGFSYTEAFF
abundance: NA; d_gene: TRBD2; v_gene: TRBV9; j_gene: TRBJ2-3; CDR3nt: TGTGCCAGCAGCGTAGCCGGCGGGGGGGCCTCAGATACGCAGTATTTT; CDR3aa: CASSVAGGGASDTQYF
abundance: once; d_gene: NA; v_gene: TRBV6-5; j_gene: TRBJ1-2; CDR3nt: TGTGCCGCAGGACAATTTAACTATGGCTACACCTTC; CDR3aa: CAAGQFNYGYTF
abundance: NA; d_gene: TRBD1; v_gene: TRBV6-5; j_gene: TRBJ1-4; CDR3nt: TGTGCCAGCAGTTCAGGGGGCGCGGATGAAAAACTGTTTTTT; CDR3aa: CASSSGGADEKLFF
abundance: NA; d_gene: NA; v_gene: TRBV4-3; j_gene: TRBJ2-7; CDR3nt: TGCGCCAGCAGCCAAGAGGGATCCCCTACCTACGAGCAGTACTTC; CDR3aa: CASSQEGSPTYEQYF
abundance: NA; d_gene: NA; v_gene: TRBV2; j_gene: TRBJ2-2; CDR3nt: TGTGCCAGCAGTCTTATAGGGGGGGCACAGAACACCGGGGAGCTGTTTTTT; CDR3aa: CASSLIGGAQNTGELFF
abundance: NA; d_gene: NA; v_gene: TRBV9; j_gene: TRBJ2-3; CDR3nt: TGTGCCAGCAGCGTATTCCTCTCCACAGATACGCAGTATTTT; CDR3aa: CASSVFLSTDTQYF
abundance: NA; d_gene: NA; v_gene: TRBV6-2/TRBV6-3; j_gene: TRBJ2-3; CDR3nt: TGTGCCAGCAGTCCGCGAATCAGAAATACGCAGTATTTT; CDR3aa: CASSPRIRNTQYF
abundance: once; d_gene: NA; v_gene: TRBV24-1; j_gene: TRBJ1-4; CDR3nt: TGTGCCACCAGTGAAAACAGGGAGGGAATTAGTCGACTGTTTTTT; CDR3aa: CATSENREGISRLFF